The 30 T cell receptor beta chains below all came from one sample that was sequenced in a study of blood T cell repertoires in COVID-19. Measured with immunoSEQ multiplex PCR; TCRdb has only the in-frame clones, and not every one. The table records about 210,000 clones, 82% of them present only once. The sequencing sample was made of peripheral blood. These receptors originate from an older woman with COVID-19, enrolled during active disease.

The CDR3 sequence is CASSSGQGVGSYNEQFF. Here the CDR3 DNA reads TGTGCCAGCAGCTCCGGACAGGGCGTTGGATCCTACAATGAGCAGTTCTTC. The chain has TRBV5-8 and TRBJ2-1; 8 bases are a match to TRBD1. This CDR3 spans 17 amino acids. Germline assignment: CDR1 SGHTS and CDR2 YDEGEE. J was trimmed by 1 base and V by 3 bases; bases with no gene match: 9.

The genes are TRBV29-1 and TRBJ1-3; D gene ambiguous. Trimming shortened V by 4 bases and J by 2 bases, and 9 bases separated the two germline ends. Germline V CDR1 and CDR2: SQVTM, ANQGSEA. The length of the CDR3 is 13 residues. CDR3 nucleotides: TGCAGCGTTGTCGGGGTGGCTGGAAACACCATATATTTT. Its translation is CSVVGVAGNTIYF.

The chain combines TRBV27 with TRBJ1-1, with a possible D match to TRBD1 (6 bases). V lost 6 bases to trimming and J lost 1 base, with 9 bases between them. The germline V gene encodes CDR1 MNHEY and CDR2 SMNVEV (reference sequence). The CDR3 loop spans 13 amino acids. This chain's CDR3 is CASRARGNTEAFF. The CDR3 bases are TGTGCCAGCAGGGCCAGGGGGAACACTGAAGCTTTCTTT.

Note on this clone: Because the CDR3's place on the DNA is in doubt, the DNA is left out and the CDR3 is given as listed by TCRdb. The rearrangement uses TRBV29-1 and TRBJ1-1; the D call TRBD1 from the table was never checked on the DNA. From its first to its last residue, the CDR3 has 11 amino acids. In germline, CDR1 is SQVTM, CDR2 ANQGSEA. The CDR3 region is CSVEVGTGTYF.

The chain has TRBV7-2 and TRBJ2-1, with TRBD2 as a possible D gene (7 bases). The V gene lost 1 base and the J gene lost 2 bases, with 9 bases spanning the gap. The CDR3 is 15 amino acids. Germline-derived CDR1 and CDR2 are SGHTA and FQGNSA. CDR3 coding DNA: TGTGCCAGCAGCTTAGTAGGGGGGGCCTACAATGAGCAGTTCTTC. It encodes CASSLVGGAYNEQFF.

V usage is TRBV4-2 and J usage is TRBJ2-2, with 7 bases matching TRBD2. V was clipped by 0 bases and J by 3 bases; unmatched bases: 10. The CDR3 totals 18 residues. Germline CDR1 and CDR2: LGHNA and YNFKEQ. CDR3 region: CASSQDPGGAVDTGELFF. The CDR3 DNA reads as TGTGCCAGCAGCCAAGATCCGGGGGGAGCCGTAGACACCGGGGAGCTGTTTTTT.

This chain connects TRBV28 to TRBJ2-3; D is ambiguous. V was pared by 4 bases and J by 4 bases, with 12 bases between. The CDR3 has 14 residues. Germline CDR1 is MDHEN and CDR2 is SYDVKM. The CDR3 DNA reads as TGTGCCAGCAGTTCCTTCGGGTTCGCAGATACGCAGTATTTT. Protein sequence: CASSSFGFADTQYF. The full variable domain, its missing parts supplied by reference TRBV28 and TRBJ2-3, is DVKVTQSSRYLVKRTGEKVFLECVQDMDHENMFWYRQDPGLGLRLIYFSYDVKMKEKGDIPEGYSVSREKKERFSLILESASTNQTSMYLCASSSFGFADTQYFGPGTRLTVL.

The chain couples TRBV19 to TRBJ2-3, with 8 bases aligning to TRBD1. The CDR3 runs 14 residues. The germline V gene encodes CDR1 LNHDA and CDR2 SQIVND (reference sequence). Germline trimming cut 5 bases from V and 4 bases from J; bases unmatched to any gene: 5. The CDR3 spells CASSSDRGADTQYF. CDR3 in DNA: TGTGCCAGTAGTTCCGACAGGGGCGCAGATACGCAGTATTTT. The entire variable domain, with the rest obtained from reference TRBV19 and TRBJ2-3, is as follows: DGGITQSPKYLFRKEGQNVTLSCEQNLNHDAMYWYRQDPGQGLRLIYYSQIVNDFQKGDIAEGYSVSREKKESFPLTVTSAQKNPTAFYLCASSSDRGADTQYFGPGTRLTVL.

This sequence joins TRBV5-6 and TRBJ2-3; 10 bases agree with TRBD1. This CDR3 region has 14 residues. Germline V gene sequence: CDR1 SGHDT, CDR2 YYEEEE. With V trimmed by 0 bases and J by 12 bases, 7 bases remained unmatched. The CDR3 spells CASSLAPRQGAQYF. The DNA of the CDR3 is TGTGCCAGCAGCTTGGCGCCCCGACAGGGGGCTCAGTATTTT.

V usage is TRBV30 and J usage is TRBJ1-5; D gene ambiguous. The CDR3 covers 14 residues. Trimming pared 1 base from V and 3 bases from J, leaving 10 bases between. The germline V gene has CDR1 GTSNPN and CDR2 SVGIG (reference sequence). This chain's CDR3 is CAWSEQIFNQPQHF. CDR3 bases: TGTGCCTGGAGTGAACAGATTTTCAATCAGCCCCAGCATTTT.

The table lists this clone with a few counts. This chain uses TRBV6-2 or TRBV6-3 with TRBJ1-4; TRBD1 might be the D (6 bases). Germline V CDR1 and CDR2: MNHEY, SVGEGT. Trimming removed 1 base at V and 0 bases at J, with 15 bases between. The CDR3 is made up of 18 amino acids. The CDR3 reads CASSYFLTGSSTNEKLFF. DNA of the CDR3: TGTGCCAGCAGTTACTTTTTAACAGGGTCGTCAACTAATGAAAAACTGTTTTTT.

J is TRBJ2-1 and V is TRBV7-2; D not resolved. The CDR3 is 13 residues long. Per germline, CDR1 SGHTA and CDR2 FQGNSA. With 0 bases removed from V and 9 bases from J, the gap between germline ends came to 9 bases. The CDR3 bases are TGTGCCAGCAGCTTAGCGCAGGTGGGTGAGCAGTTCTTC. Its translation: CASSLAQVGEQFF.

V usage is TRBV20-1 and J usage is TRBJ2-3, with D uncertain. This CDR3 has 10 residues. Trimming cost V 6 bases and J 5 bases, with 6 bases left between them. The germline CDR1 and CDR2 sequences are DFQATT and SNEGSKA (reference sequence). The CDR3 nucleotides are TGCAGTGCGAGGAGAGATACGCAGTATTTT. This codes for CSARRDTQYF.

In this sample, this clone turned up once. This chain uses TRBV5-6 with TRBJ1-6; perhaps TRBD1 as D (6 bases). V gave up 1 base and J gave up 8 bases, with 10 bases separating them. The CDR3 contains 14 residues. The germline gives CDR1 SGHDT, CDR2 YYEEEE. This CDR3 reads CASSLRQVYSPLHF. The CDR3 nucleotides read TGTGCCAGCAGCTTGAGACAGGTTTATTCACCCCTCCACTTT.

The genes are TRBV24-1 and TRBJ1-1; TRBD1 matches at 7 bases. CDR1 KGHDR and CDR2 SFDVKD come from the germline V gene. V lost 1 base to trimming and J lost 6 bases; unmatched junction nucleotides: 16. The CDR3 loop spans 18 amino acids. The CDR3: CATSDFQQGWVLIAEAFF. Written as DNA, the CDR3 is TGTGCCACCAGTGATTTCCAACAGGGGTGGGTGCTTATCGCTGAAGCTTTCTTT.

This clone was seen ten or more times. The gene calls are TRBV6-1 and TRBJ2-1; D may be TRBD1 (5 bases). The CDR3 extends over 16 amino acids. V was clipped by 4 bases and J by 4 bases, with 17 bases between them. The germline CDR1 and CDR2 sequences are MNHNS and SASEGT. CDR3 in DNA: TGTGCCAGCAGTGGTGGGGCCGGTTCGGATTACAATGAGCAGTTCTTC. This gives the protein CASSGGAGSDYNEQFF.

This chain links TRBV7-2 with TRBJ2-3; TRBD2 is a possible D gene (5 bases). Germline V gene data show CDR1 as SGHTA and CDR2 as FQGNSA. Deletions cut 6 bases from V and 3 bases from J, with 10 bases between. The CDR3 is made up of 13 amino acids. The CDR3 loop reads CASRRAGTDTQYF. As DNA, the CDR3 is TGTGCCAGCAGGCGGGCCGGGACAGATACGCAGTATTTT.

This chain joins TRBV6-2 or TRBV6-3 and TRBJ1-6; D is unresolved. The V end lost 2 bases, the J end lost 7 bases, and 15 bases lay between the germline ends. Germline CDR1 and CDR2: MNHEY and SVGEGT. The CDR3 loop spans 16 amino acids. The CDR3 bases are TGTGCCAGCAGTTACCCTCTACGGCGGGAGAATTCACCCCTCCACTTT. This translates into CASSYPLRRENSPLHF.

The genes are TRBV24-1 and TRBJ2-2; 9 bases are shared with TRBD1. There are 14 residues in the CDR3. V shed 10 bases and J 1 base; nucleotides not matched to a gene: 3. Germline V gene data show CDR1 as KGHDR and CDR2 as SFDVKD. CDR3 DNA: TGTGCCACTCGGGGACAGGGGAACACCGGGGAGCTGTTTTTT. This sequence encodes CATRGQGNTGELFF.

The chain carries TRBV14 and TRBJ1-1; D uncertain. CDR3 length equals 12 residues. From germline, CDR1 is SGHDN and CDR2 FVKESK. Trimming took 4 bases from V and 8 from J, leaving 11 bases between them. The CDR3 loop reads CASSLSRWEAFF. DNA for the CDR3: TGTGCCAGCAGCCTTTCTCGGTGGGAAGCTTTCTTT.

The chain joins TRBV5-1 to TRBJ2-5, with 9 bases fitting TRBD1. The CDR3 has 14 amino acids. Unmatched junction bases numbered 5, after V lost 3 bases and J lost 5 bases. CDR1 and CDR2 from the germline V gene are SGHRS and YFSETQ. Written as DNA, the CDR3 is TGCGCCAGCAGCTCGGGGACAGGGTCCGAGACCCAGTACTTC. Protein: CASSSGTGSETQYF.

The chain uses TRBV28 and TRBJ1-2; D may be TRBD1 (6 bases). V was trimmed by 4 bases and J by 7 bases, leaving 25 bases between them. The CDR3 runs 17 residues. Per the germline V gene, CDR1 is MDHEN and CDR2 is SYDVKM. The CDR3 bases are TGTGCCAGCAGTTCCCCGGGCAGGGGAACGCTGGTGGGTGGCTACACCTTC. This encodes CASSSPGRGTLVGGYTF.

V gene TRBV19 combines with J gene TRBJ2-1; no reliable D call. This CDR3 has 12 residues. From germline, CDR1 is LNHDA and CDR2 SQIVND (reference sequence). With 7 bases removed from V and 6 bases from J, the gap between germline ends came to 10 bases. The CDR3 loop is CASTTRPNEQFF. The CDR3 DNA follows: TGTGCCAGTACCACACGTCCCAATGAGCAGTTCTTC.

This clone was seen a handful of times. The V gene is TRBV7-9, the J gene TRBJ1-3; D not resolved. Germline V gene sequence: CDR1 SEHNR, CDR2 FQNEAQ (reference sequence). Between the trimmed V and J ends, which lost 2 bases and 0 bases, there was a span of 5 bases. CDR3 length: 14 amino acids. The CDR3 sequence is CASSLLLSGNTIYF. DNA of the CDR3: TGTGCCAGCAGCTTACTCCTCTCTGGAAACACCATATATTTT.

J is TRBJ1-6 and V is TRBV27; no clear D gene. Germline V gene sequence: CDR1 MNHEY, CDR2 SMNVEV (reference sequence). The CDR3 has 13 amino acids. V was pared by 6 bases and J by 7 bases, with 10 bases between. The CDR3 DNA reads TGTGCCAGCAGATCTCCGGGAAATTCACCCCTCCACTTT. It yields the protein CASRSPGNSPLHF.

This clone was counted a single time. This rearrangement joins TRBV6-6 to TRBJ1-1; maybe TRBD1 (6 bases). Deletions cut 7 bases from V and 4 bases from J, with 16 bases between. The CDR3 runs to 14 residues. Germline assignment: CDR1 MNHNY and CDR2 SVGAGI (reference sequence). The CDR3 nucleotides read TGTGCCAGCACCTCCCCGGACAGATCCACTGAAGCTTTCTTT. This gives the protein CASTSPDRSTEAFF.

The V call is TRBV25-1, the J call TRBJ1-4, with D possibly matching TRBD1 (5 bases). This CDR3 has 16 amino acids. The V and J ends lost 5 bases and 3 bases respectively, with 16 bases between them. CDR1 is MGHDK, CDR2 SYGVNS, per germline. Here the CDR3 reads CASSRNLGHPNEKLFF. The CDR3 DNA reads TGTGCCAGCAGTAGGAATTTGGGGCACCCTAATGAAAAACTGTTTTTT.

The chain uses TRBV2 and TRBJ2-1; D may be TRBD2 (6 bases). Trimming removed 5 bases from V and 10 bases from J, with 12 bases in between. Germline lookup yields CDR1 SNHLY and CDR2 FYNNEI. The CDR3 spans 12 residues. Here the CDR3 DNA reads TGTGCCAGCAGTCCCCCGGGGGTAGAGCAGTTCTTC. Its translation: CASSPPGVEQFF.

The V call is TRBV7-9, the J call TRBJ1-1; D might be TRBD1 (6 bases). The germline V and J ends were trimmed by 5 bases and 6 bases, with 16 bases remaining between them. Germline V gene sequence: CDR1 SEHNR, CDR2 FQNEAQ (reference sequence). The CDR3 is made up of 14 amino acids. The CDR3, as DNA: TGTGCCAGCAGCCCGGCGGGGGGCAAGGCTGAAGCTTTCTTT. Translated, it gives CASSPAGGKAEAFF.

The chain joins TRBV12-1 to TRBJ2-4; no check of the table's D call, TRBD1, against the DNA was made. TRBV12-1 is a listed pseudogene. The CDR3 extends over 20 amino acids. This CDR3 is CASSPYTDRGFEGVQNIQYF. The CDR3 DNA reads as TGTGCCAGCAGCCCCTACACGGACAGGGGGTTCGAGGGGGTACAAAACATTCAGTACTTC.